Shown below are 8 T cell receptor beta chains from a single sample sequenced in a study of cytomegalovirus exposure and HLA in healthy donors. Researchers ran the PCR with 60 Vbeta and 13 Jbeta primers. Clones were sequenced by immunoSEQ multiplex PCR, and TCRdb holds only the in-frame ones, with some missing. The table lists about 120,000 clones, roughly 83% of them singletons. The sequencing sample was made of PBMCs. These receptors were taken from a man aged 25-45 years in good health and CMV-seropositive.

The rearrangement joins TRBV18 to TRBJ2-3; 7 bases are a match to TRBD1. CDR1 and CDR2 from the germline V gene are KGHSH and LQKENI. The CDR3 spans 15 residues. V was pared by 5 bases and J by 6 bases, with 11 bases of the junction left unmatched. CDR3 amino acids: CASSRIPGQFDTQYF. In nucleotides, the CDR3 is TGTGCCAGCTCAAGAATCCCGGGACAGTTCGATACGCAGTATTTT. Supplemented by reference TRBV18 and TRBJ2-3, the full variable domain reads NAGVMQNPRHLVRRRGQEARLRCSPMKGHSHVYWYRQLPEEGLKFMVYLQKENIIDESGMPKERFSAEFPKEGPSILRIQQVVRGDSAAYFCASSRIPGQFDTQYFGPGTRLTVL.

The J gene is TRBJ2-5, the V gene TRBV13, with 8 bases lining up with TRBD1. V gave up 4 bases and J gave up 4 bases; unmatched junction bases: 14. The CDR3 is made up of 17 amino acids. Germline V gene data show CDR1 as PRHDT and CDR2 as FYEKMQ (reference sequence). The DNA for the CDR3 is TGTGCCAGCAGCTGGTCCCGACAGGGGAATTTGGGAGAGACCCAGTACTTC. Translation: CASSWSRQGNLGETQYF.

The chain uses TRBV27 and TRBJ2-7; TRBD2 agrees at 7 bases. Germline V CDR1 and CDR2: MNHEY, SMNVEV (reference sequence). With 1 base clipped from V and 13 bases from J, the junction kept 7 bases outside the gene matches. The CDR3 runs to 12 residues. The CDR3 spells CASSLFGEGYYF. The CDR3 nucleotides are TGTGCCAGCAGTTTATTCGGGGAGGGCTATTACTTC.

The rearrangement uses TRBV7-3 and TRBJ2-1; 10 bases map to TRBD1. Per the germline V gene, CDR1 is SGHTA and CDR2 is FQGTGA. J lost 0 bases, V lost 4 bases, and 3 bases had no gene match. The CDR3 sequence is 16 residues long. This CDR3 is CASSSRTGGSYNEQFF. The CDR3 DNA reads TGTGCCAGCAGCTCCCGGACAGGGGGCTCCTACAATGAGCAGTTCTTC. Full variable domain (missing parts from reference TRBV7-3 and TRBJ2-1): GAGVSQTPSNKVTEKGKYVELRCDPISGHTALYWYRQSLGQGPEFLIYFQGTGAADDSGLPNDRFFAVRPEGSVSTLKIQRTERGDSAVYLCASSSRTGGSYNEQFFGPGTRLTVL.

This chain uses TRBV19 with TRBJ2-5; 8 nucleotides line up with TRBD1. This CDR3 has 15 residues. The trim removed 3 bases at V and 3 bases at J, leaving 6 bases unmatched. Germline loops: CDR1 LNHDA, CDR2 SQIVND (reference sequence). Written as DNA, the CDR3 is TGTGCCAGTAGTATCTTGCCAGGGGGCGAAGAGACCCAGTACTTC. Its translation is CASSILPGGEETQYF.

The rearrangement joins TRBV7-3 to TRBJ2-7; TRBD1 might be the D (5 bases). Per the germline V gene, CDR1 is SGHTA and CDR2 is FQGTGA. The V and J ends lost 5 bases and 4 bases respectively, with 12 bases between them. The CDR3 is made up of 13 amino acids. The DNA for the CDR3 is TGTGCCAGCAGCCCAGGGTTATTGTACGAGCAGTACTTC. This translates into CASSPGLLYEQYF.

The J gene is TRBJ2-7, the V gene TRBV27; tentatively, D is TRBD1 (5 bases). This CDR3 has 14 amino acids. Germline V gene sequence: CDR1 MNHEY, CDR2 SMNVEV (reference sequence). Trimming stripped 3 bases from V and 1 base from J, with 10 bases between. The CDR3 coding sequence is TGTGCCAGCAGTTTCCTACAGGCTTCCTACGAGCAGTACTTC. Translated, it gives CASSFLQASYEQYF.

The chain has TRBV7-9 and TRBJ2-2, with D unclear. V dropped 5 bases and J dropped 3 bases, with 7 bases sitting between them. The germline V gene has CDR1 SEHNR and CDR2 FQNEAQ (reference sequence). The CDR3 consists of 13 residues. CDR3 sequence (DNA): TGTGCCAGCAGCATTATAGACACCGGGGAGCTGTTTTTT. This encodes CASSIIDTGELFF.